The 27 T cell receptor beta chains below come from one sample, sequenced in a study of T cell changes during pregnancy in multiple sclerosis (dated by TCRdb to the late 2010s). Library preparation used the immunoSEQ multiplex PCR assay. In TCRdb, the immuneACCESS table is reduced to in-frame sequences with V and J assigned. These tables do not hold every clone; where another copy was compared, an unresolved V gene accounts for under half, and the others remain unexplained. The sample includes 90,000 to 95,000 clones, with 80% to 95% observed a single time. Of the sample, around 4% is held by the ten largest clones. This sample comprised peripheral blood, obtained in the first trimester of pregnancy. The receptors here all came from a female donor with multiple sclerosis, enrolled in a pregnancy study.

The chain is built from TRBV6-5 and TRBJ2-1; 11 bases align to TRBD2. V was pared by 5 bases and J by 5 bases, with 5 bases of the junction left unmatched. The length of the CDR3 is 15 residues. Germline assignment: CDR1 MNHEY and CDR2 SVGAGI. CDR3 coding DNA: TGTGCCAGCAGTGGTAGCGGGGGGGTACACAATGAGCAGTTCTTC. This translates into CASSGSGGVHNEQFF.

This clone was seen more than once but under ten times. The CDR3, as DNA: TGTGCCAGCAGCGTAGCTCGACACGGATCGAACACCGGGGAGCTGTTTTTT. Encoded protein: CASSVARHGSNTGELFF. The chain recombines TRBV9 with TRBJ2-2, with unresolved D. The CDR3 sequence is 17 residues long. V lost 0 bases to trimming and J lost 0 bases, with 12 bases between them. The V gene's germline CDR1 is SGDLS and CDR2 YYNGEE.

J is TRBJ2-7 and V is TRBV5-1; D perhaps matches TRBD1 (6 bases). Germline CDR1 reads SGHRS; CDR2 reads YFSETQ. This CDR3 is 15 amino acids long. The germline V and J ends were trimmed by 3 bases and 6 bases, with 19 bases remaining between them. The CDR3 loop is CASSYKQGIGREQYF. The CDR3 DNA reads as TGCGCCAGCAGCTATAAACAGGGTATCGGGCGCGAGCAGTACTTC.

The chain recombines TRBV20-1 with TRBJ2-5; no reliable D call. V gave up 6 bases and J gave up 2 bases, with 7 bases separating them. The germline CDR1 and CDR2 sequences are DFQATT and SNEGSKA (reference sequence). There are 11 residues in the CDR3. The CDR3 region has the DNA TGCAGTGCCACACCACAAGAGACCCAGTACTTC. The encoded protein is CSATPQETQYF.

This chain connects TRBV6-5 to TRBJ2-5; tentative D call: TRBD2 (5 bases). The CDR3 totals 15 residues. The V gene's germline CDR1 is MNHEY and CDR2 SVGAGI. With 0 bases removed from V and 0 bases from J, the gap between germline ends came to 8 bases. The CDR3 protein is CASSYSPADQETQYF. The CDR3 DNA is TGTGCCAGCAGTTACTCCCCAGCGGACCAAGAGACCCAGTACTTC.

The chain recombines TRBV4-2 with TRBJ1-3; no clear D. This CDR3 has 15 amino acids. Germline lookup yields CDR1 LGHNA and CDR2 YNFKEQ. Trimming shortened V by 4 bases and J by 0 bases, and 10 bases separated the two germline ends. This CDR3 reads CASSLVGDSGNTIYF. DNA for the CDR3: TGTGCCAGCAGCCTCGTGGGAGACTCTGGAAACACCATATATTTT.

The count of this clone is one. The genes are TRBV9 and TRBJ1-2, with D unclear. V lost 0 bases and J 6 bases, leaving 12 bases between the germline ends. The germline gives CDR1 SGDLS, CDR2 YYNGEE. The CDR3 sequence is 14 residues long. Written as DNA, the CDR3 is TGTGCCAGCAGCGTAGTTGGGCCGGGGAATGGCTACACCTTC. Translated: CASSVVGPGNGYTF.

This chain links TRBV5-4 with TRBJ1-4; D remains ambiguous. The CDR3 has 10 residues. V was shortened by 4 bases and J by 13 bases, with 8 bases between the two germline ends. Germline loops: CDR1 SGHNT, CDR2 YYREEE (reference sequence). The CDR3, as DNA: TGTGCCAGCAGCGGTCGGTTACTGTTTTTT. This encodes CASSGRLLFF.

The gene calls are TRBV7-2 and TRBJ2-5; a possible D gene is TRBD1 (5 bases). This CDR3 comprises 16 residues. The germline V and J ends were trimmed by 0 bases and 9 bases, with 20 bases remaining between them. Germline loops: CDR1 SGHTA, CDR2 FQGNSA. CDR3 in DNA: TGTGCCAGCAGCTTAGCGATGGGCCCACGCCTAGGGGCCCAGTACTTC. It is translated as CASSLAMGPRLGAQYF. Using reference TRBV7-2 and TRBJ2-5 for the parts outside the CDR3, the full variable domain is GAGVSQSPSNKVTEKGKDVELRCDPISGHTALYWYRQSLGQGLEFLIYFQGNSAPDKSGLPSDRFSAERTGGSVSTLTIQRTQQEDSAVYLCASSLAMGPRLGAQYFGPGTRLLVL.

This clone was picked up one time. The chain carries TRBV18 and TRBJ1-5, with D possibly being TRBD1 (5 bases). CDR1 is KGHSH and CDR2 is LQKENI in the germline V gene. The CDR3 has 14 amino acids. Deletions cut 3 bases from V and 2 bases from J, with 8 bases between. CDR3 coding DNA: TGTGCCAGCTCACCGGGGGGGGGCAATCAGCCCCAGCATTTT. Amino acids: CASSPGGGNQPQHF.

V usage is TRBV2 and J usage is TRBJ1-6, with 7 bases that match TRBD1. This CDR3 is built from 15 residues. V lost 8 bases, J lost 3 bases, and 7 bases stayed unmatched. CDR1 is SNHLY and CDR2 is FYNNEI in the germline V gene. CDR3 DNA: TGTGCCAGCGCCGGACAGGCAGTCTATAATTCACCCCTCCACTTT. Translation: CASAGQAVYNSPLHF. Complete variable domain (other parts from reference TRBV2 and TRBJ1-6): EPEVTQTPSHQVTQMGQEVILRCVPISNHLYFYWYRQILGQKVEFLVSFYNNEISEKSEIFDDQFSVERPDGSNFTLKIRSTKLEDSAMYFCASAGQAVYNSPLHFGNGTRLTVT.

The CDR3 region is CASSRMMKRDTEAFF. The CDR3 DNA follows: TGTGCCAGTAGTCGAATGATGAAACGGGACACTGAAGCTTTCTTT. The V and J genes are TRBV19 and TRBJ1-1; D is uncertain. Trimming took off 5 bases at V and 3 bases at J, with 16 bases between the two ends. Germline assignment: CDR1 LNHDA and CDR2 SQIVND (reference sequence). CDR3 size: 15 residues. The entire variable domain, with the rest obtained from reference TRBV19 and TRBJ1-1, is as follows: DGGITQSPKYLFRKEGQNVTLSCEQNLNHDAMYWYRQDPGQGLRLIYYSQIVNDFQKGDIAEGYSVSREKKESFPLTVTSAQKNPTAFYLCASSRMMKRDTEAFFGQGTRLTVV.

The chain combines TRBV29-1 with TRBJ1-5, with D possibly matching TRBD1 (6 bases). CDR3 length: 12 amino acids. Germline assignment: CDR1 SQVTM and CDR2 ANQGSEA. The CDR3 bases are TGCAGTGGGGGACCAGGGGAAGGGCCCCAGCATTTT. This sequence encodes CSGGPGEGPQHF.

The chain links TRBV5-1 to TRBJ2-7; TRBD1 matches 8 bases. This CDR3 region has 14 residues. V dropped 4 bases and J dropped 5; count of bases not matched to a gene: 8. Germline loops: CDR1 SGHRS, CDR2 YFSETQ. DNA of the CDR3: TGCGCCAGCAGCCACGGGACAGGCGAAGACGAGCAGTACTTC. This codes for CASSHGTGEDEQYF.

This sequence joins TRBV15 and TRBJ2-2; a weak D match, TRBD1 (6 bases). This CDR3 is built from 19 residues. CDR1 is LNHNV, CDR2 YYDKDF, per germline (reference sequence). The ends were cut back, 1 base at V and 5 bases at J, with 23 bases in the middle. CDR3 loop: CATSRVPSWTELETGELFF. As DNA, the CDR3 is TGTGCCACCAGCAGAGTACCTTCCTGGACAGAGTTGGAAACCGGGGAGCTGTTTTTT.

The CDR3 nucleotides read TGTGCCAGCACCCTAAAACGCGGTAGTTCCTCTGGAAACACCATATATTTT. Protein sequence: CASTLKRGSSSGNTIYF. This sequence joins TRBV11-2 and TRBJ1-3; D is unclear. The germline V and J ends were trimmed by 7 bases and 0 bases, with 19 bases remaining between them. Looked up from germline, CDR1 is SGHAT and CDR2 is FQNNGV. This CDR3 has 17 amino acids.

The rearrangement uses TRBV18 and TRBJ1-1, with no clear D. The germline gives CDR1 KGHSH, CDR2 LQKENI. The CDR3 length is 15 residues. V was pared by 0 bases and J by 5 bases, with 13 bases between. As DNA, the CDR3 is TGTGCCAGCTCACCACCCGCGGCGGGGATAACTGAAGCTTTCTTT. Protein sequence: CASSPPAAGITEAFF. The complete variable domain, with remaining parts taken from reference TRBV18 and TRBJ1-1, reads NAGVMQNPRHLVRRRGQEARLRCSPMKGHSHVYWYRQLPEEGLKFMVYLQKENIIDESGMPKERFSAEFPKEGPSILRIQQVVRGDSAAYFCASSPPAAGITEAFFGQGTRLTVV.

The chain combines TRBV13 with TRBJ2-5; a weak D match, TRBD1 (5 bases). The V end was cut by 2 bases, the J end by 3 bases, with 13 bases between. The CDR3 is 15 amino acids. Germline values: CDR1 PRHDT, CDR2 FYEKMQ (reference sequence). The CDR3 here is CASSLSLGREETQYF. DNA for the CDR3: TGTGCCAGCAGCTTATCCCTGGGCAGGGAAGAGACCCAGTACTTC. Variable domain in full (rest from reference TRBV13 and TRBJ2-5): AAGVIQSPRHLIKEKRETATLKCYPIPRHDTVYWYQQGPGQDPQFLISFYEKMQSDKGSIPDRFSAQQFSDYHSELNMSSLELGDSALYFCASSLSLGREETQYFGPGTRLLVL.

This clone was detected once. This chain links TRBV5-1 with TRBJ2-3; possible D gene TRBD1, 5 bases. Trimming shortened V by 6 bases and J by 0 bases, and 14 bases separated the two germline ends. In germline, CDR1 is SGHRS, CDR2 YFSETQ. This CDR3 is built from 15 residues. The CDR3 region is CASTKGMASTDTQYF. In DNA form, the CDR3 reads TGCGCCAGCACTAAGGGGATGGCTAGCACAGATACGCAGTATTTT.

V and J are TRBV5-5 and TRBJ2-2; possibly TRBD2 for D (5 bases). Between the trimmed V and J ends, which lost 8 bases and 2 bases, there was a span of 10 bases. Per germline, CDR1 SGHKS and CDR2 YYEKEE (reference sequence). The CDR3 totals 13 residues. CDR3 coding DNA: TGTGCCAGTGGACTCGGAAACACCGGGGAGCTGTTTTTT. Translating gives CASGLGNTGELFF.

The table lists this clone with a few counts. CDR3 sequence reads: CASLSRQGTGELFF. In DNA, the CDR3 is TGTGCCAGCCTCTCGAGGCAGGGCACCGGGGAGCTGTTTTTT. The J gene is TRBJ2-2, the V gene TRBV4-2; possible D gene TRBD1, 5 bases. V was cut by 8 bases and J by 4 bases, with 14 bases left in between. CDR3 length equals 14 residues. Germline V gene lookup returns CDR1 LGHNA and CDR2 YNFKEQ.

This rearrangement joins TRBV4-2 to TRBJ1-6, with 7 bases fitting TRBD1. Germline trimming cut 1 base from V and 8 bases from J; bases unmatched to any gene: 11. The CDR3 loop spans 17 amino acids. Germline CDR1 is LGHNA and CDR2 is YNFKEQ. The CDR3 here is CASSQGEGGQSYSPLHF. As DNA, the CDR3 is TGTGCCAGCAGCCAAGGAGAGGGGGGACAGTCTTATTCACCCCTCCACTTT.

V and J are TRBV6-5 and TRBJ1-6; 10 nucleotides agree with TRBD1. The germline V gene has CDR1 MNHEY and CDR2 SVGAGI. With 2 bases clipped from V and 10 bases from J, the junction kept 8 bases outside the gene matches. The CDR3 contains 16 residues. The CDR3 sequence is CASSYEPGQGKSPLHF. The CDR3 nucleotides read TGTGCCAGCAGTTACGAGCCGGGACAGGGGAAATCACCCCTCCACTTT.

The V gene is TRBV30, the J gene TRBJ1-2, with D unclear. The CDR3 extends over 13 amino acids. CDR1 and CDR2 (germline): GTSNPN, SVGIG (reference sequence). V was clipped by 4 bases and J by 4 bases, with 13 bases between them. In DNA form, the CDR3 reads TGTGCCTGGACGTCTGGCAGAAGCTATGGCTACACCTTC. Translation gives CAWTSGRSYGYTF. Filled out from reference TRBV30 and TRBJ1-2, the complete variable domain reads SQTIHQWPATLVQPVGSPLSLECTVEGTSNPNLYWYRQAAGRGLQLLFYSVGIGQISSEVPQNLSASRPQDRQFILSSKKLLLSDSGFYLCAWTSGRSYGYTFGSGTRLTVV.

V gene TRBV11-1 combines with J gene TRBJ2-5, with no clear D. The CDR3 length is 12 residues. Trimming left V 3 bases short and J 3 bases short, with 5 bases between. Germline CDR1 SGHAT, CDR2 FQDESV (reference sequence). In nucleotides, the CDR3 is TGTGCCAGCAGCTTTAGTGAAGAGACCCAGTACTTC. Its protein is CASSFSEETQYF.

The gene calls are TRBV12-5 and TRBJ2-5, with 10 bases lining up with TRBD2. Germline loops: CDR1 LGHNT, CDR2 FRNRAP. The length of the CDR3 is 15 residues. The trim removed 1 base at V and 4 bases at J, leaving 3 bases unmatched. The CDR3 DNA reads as TGTGCTAGTGGTTTGGGGACTAGCGGAGCAGAGACCCAGTACTTC. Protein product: CASGLGTSGAETQYF. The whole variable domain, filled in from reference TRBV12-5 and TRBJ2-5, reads DARVTQTPRHKVTEMGQEVTMRCQPILGHNTVFWYRQTMMQGLELLAYFRNRAPLDDSGMPKDRFSAEMPDATLATLKIQPSEPRDSAVYFCASGLGTSGAETQYFGPGTRLLVL.

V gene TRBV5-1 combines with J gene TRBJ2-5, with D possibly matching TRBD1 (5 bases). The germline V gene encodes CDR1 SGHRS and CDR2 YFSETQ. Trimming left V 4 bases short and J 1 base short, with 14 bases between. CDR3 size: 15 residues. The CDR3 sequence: CASSLSWGSQETQYF. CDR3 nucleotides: TGCGCCAGCAGCCTCTCCTGGGGCTCCCAAGAGACCCAGTACTTC.